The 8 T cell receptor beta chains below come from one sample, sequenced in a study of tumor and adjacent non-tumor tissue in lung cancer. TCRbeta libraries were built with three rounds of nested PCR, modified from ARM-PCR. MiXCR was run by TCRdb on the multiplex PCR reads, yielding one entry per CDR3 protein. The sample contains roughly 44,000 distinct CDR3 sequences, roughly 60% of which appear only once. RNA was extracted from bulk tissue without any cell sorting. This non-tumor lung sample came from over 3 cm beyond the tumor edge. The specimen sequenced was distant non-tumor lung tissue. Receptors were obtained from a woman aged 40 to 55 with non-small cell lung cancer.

This CDR3 reads CASSPPFSGCYEQYF. The CDR3 DNA reads TGTGCCAGCAGTCCCCCTTTTAGCGGGTGTTACGAGCAGTACTTC. The chain combines TRBV11-2 with TRBJ2-7; TRBD2 agrees at 7 bases. Germline V gene data show CDR1 as SGHAT and CDR2 as FQNNGV. CDR3 length: 15 amino acids. With V trimmed by 6 bases and J by 4 bases, 12 bases remained unmatched.

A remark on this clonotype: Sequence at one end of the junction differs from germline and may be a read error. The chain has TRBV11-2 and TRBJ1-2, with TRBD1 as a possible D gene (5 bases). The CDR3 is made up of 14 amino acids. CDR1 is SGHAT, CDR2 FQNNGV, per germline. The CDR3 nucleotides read TGTGCCAGCAGCTTGCCTCCGGGGCCCTATGGTTACACCTTC. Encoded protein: CASSLPPGPYGYTF.

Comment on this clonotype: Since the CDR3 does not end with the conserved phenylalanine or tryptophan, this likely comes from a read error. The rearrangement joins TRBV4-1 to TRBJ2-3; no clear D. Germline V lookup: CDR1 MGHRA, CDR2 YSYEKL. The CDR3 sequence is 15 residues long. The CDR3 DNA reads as TGCACCAGCAGCCAAGAATGGGCGATACCCGATACGCAGTATTGT. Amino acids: CTSSQEWAIPDTQYC.

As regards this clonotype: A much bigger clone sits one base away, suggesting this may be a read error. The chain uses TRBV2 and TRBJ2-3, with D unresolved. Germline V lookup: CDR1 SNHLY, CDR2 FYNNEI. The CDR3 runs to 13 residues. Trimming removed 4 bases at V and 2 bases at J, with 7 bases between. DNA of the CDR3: TGTGCCAGCAGTGTGGGATTCACAGATACGCAGTATTTT. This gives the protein CASSVGFTDTQYF. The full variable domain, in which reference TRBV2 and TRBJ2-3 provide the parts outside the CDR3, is EPEVTQTPSHQVTQMGQEVILRCVPISNHLYFYWYRQILGQKVEFLVSFYNNEISEKSEIFDDQFSVERPDGSNFTLKIRSTKLEDSAMYFCASSVGFTDTQYFGPGTRLTVL.

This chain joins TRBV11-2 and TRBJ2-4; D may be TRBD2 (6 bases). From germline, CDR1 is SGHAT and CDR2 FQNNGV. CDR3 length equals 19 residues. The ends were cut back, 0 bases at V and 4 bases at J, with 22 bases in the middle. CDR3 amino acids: CASSLDRGAGRRTKNIQYF. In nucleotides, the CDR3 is TGTGCCAGCAGCTTAGACCGCGGCGCGGGGAGGAGGACTAAAAACATTCAGTACTTC.

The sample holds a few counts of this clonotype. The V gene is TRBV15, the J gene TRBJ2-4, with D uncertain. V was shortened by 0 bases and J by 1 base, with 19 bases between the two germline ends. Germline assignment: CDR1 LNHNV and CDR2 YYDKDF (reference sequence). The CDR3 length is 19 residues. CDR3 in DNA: TGTGCCACCAGCAGAGATCGGGTAGCCTTCGGAATGGCCAAAAACATTCAGTACTTC. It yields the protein CATSRDRVAFGMAKNIQYF.

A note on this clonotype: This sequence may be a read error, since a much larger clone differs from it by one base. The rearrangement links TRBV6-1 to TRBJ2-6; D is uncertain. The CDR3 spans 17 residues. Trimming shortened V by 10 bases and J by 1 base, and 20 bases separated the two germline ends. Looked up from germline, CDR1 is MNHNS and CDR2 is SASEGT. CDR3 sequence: CAIQKKKGSSGANVLTF. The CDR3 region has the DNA TGTGCCATCCAAAAAAAGAAGGGTTCGTCTGGGGCCAACGTCCTGACTTTC.

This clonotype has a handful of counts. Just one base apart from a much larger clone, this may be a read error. CDR3 coding DNA: TGTGCCAGCAGTGCCACACCTAGCGGGGGCACAGATACGCAGTATTTT. As protein: CASSATPSGGTDTQYF. The chain recombines TRBV6-1 with TRBJ2-3; 9 nucleotides align to TRBD2. From germline, CDR1 is MNHNS and CDR2 SASEGT. CDR3 size: 16 residues. V lost 4 bases and J lost 1; bases outside the gene matches: 6.